This TCR beta chain was profiled in a study of technical replicates of blood from a handful of donors (TCRdb year 2017). The CDR3 starts with the cysteine, ends with the phenylalanine, and has 14 residues. The read is trimmed to its CDR3 DNA, 42 bases read in frame from base 1. The germline V gene (reference sequence) yields SGHKS for CDR1 and YYEKEE for CDR2. Between the V and J ends, shortened by 1 base and 7 bases respectively, the junction contains 15 bases. The protocol used for the library was the immunoSEQ multiplex PCR assay. Imported from immuneACCESS, the table was reduced by TCRdb to in-frame sequences with V and J called. These copies leave out some clones; in studies compared against another copy, an unresolved V gene accounts for under half, and the cause of the remainder is not known. This sample lists about 69,000 clones; about 90% were detected once. The ten largest clones add up to around 4.6% of the sample.

Note on this clone: This receptor's antigen is unknown. Per-nucleotide qualities are absent, and no much larger clonotype sits a single base away.

The sample taken for sequencing was PBMCs. The source is a human donor in good health. Some clones in this sample may be carry-over from other donors' samples. The chain couples TRBV5-5 to TRBJ2-7; TRBD1 is perhaps the D gene, given 5 matching bases. The base sequence is TGTGCCAGCAGCTTGAGGGCAGGGCGGTTAGAGCAGTACTTC. It translates to CASSLRAGRLEQYF.